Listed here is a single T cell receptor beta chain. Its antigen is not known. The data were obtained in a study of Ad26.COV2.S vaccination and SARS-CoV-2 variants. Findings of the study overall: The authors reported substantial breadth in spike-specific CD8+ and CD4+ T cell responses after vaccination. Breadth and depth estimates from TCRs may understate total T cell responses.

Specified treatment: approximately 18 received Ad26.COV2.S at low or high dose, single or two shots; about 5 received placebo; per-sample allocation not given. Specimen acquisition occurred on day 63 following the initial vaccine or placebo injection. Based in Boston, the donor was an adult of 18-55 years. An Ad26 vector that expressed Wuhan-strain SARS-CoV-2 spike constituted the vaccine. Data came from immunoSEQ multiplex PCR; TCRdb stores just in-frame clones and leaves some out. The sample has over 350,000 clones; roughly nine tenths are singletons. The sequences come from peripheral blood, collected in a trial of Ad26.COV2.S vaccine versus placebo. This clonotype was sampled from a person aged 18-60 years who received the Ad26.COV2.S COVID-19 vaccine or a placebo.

Here the CDR3 reads CASSADISYEQYF. CDR3 nucleotides: TGTGCCAGCAGCGCGGACATTTCCTACGAGCAGTACTTC. The chain employs TRBV5-4 and TRBJ2-7; the D gene is possibly TRBD1 (5 bases). The ends were cut back, 4 bases at V and 1 base at J, with 9 bases in the middle. This CDR3 comprises 13 residues. CDR1 and CDR2 (germline): SGHNT, YYREEE (reference sequence). The full variable domain, rest sourced from reference TRBV5-4 and TRBJ2-7, is ETGVTQSPTHLIKTRGQQVTLRCSSQSGHNTVSWYQQALGQGPQFIFQYYREEENGRGNFPPRFSGLQFPNYSSELNVNALELDDSALYLCASSADISYEQYFGPGTRLTVT.